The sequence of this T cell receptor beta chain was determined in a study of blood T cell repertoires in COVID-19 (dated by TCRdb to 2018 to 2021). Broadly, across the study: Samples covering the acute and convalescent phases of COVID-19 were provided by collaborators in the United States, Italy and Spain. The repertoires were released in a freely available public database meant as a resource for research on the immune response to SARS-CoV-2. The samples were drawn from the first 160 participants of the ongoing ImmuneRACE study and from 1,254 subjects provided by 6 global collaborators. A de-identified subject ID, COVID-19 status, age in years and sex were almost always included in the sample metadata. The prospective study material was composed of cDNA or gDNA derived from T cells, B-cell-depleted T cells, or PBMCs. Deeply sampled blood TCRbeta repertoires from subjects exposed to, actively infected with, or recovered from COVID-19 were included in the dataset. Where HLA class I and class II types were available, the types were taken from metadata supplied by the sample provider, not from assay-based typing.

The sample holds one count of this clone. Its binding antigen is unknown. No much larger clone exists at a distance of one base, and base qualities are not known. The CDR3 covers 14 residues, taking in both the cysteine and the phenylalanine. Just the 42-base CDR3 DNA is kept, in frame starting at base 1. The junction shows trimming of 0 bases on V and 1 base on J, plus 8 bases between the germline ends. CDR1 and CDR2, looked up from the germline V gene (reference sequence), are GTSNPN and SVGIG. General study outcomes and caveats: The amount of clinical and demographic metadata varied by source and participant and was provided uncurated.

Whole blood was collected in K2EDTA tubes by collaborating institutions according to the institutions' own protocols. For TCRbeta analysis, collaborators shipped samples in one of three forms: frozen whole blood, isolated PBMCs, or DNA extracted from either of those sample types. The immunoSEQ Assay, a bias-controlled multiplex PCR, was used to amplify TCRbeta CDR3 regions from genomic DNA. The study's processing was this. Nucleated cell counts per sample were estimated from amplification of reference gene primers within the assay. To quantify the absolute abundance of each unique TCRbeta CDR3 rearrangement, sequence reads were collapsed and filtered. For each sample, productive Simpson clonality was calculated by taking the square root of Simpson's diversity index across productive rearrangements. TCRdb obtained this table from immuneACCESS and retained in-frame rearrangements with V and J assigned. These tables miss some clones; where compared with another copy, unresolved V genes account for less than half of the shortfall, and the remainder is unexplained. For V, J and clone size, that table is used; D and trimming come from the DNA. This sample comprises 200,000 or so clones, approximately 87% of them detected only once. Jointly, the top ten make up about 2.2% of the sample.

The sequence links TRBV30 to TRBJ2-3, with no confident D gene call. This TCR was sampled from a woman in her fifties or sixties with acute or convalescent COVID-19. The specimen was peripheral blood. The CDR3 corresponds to CAWSVASGTDTQYF. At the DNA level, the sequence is TGTGCCTGGAGTGTAGCCAGCGGCACAGATACGCAGTATTTT.